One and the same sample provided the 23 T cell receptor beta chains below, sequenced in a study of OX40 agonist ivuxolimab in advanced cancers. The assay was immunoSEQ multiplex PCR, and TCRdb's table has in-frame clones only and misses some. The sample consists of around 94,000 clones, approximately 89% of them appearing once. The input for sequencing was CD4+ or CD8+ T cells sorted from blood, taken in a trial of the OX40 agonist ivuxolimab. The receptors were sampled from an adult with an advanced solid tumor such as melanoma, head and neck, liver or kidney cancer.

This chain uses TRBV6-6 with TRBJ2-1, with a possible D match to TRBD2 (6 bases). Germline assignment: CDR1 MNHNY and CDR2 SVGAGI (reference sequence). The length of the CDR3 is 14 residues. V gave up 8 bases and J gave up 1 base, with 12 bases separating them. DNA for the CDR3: TGTGCCAGCGTGCGACTAGAATCCTACAATGAGCAGTTCTTC. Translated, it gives CASVRLESYNEQFF.

CDR3 in amino acids: CASSPGQGMNTEAFF. For the CDR3, the DNA is TGTGCCAGCTCACCGGGGCAGGGAATGAACACTGAAGCTTTCTTT. This chain uses TRBV18 with TRBJ1-1; D is perhaps TRBD1 (5 bases). This CDR3 contains 15 residues. In germline, CDR1 is KGHSH, CDR2 LQKENI. Trimming stripped 3 bases from V and 0 bases from J, with 11 bases between.

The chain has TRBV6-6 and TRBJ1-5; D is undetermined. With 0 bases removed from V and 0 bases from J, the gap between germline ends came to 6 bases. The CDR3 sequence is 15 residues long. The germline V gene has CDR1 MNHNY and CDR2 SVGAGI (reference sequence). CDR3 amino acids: CASSYSWGSNQPQHF. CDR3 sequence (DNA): TGTGCCAGCAGTTACTCGTGGGGTAGCAATCAGCCCCAGCATTTT.

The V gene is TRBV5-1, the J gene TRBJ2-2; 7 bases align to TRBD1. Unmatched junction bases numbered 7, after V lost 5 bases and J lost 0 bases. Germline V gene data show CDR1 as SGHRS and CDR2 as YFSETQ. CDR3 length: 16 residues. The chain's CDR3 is CASSREGATNTGELFF. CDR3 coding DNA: TGCGCCAGCAGTCGAGAGGGGGCTACGAACACCGGGGAGCTGTTTTTT.

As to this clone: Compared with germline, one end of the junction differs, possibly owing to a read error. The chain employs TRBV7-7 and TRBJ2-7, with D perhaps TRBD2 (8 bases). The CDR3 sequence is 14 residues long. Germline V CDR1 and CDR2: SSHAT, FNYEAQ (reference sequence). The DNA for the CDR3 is TGTGCTAGCAGCTCAGGGGGGACTAGTGGGGAGCAGTACTTC. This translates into CASSSGGTSGEQYF.

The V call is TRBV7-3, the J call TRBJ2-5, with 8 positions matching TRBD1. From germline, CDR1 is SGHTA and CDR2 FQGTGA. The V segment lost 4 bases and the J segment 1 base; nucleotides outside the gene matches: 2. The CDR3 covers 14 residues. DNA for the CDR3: TGTGCCAGCAGCTCCACAGGGGGCCAAGAGACCCAGTACTTC. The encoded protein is CASSSTGGQETQYF.

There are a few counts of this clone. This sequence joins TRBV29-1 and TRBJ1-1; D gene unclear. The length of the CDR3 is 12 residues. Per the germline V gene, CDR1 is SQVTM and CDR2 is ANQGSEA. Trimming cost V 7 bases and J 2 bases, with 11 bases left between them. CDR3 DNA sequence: TGCAGCGCTGACCCCTTCAACACTGAAGCTTTCTTT. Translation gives CSADPFNTEAFF. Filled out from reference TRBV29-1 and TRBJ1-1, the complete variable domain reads SAVISQKPSRDICQRGTSLTIQCQVDSQVTMMFWYRQQPGQSLTLIATANQGSEATYESGFVIDKFPISRPNLTFSTLTVSNMSPEDSSIYLCSADPFNTEAFFGQGTRLTVV.

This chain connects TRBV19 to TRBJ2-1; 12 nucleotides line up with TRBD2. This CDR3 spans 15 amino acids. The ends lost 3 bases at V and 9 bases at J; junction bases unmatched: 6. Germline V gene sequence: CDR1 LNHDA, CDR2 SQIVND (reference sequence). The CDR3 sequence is CASSIASGRASEQFF. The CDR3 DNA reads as TGTGCCAGTAGTATCGCTAGCGGGAGGGCCAGTGAGCAGTTCTTC.

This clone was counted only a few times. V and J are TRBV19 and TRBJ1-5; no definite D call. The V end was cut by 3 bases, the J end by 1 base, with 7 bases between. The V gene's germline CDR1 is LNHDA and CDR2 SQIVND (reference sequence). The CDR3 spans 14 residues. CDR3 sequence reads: CASSITSSNQPQHF. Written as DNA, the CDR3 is TGTGCCAGTAGTATCACCTCAAGCAATCAGCCCCAGCATTTT.

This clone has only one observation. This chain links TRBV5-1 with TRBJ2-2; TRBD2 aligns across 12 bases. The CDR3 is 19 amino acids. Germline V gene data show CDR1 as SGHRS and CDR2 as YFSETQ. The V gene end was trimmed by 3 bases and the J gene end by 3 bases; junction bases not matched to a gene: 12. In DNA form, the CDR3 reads TGCGCCAGCAGCTCCCCGCACGCTAGCGGGAGGGCCGACACCGGGGAGCTGTTTTTT. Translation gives CASSSPHASGRADTGELFF.

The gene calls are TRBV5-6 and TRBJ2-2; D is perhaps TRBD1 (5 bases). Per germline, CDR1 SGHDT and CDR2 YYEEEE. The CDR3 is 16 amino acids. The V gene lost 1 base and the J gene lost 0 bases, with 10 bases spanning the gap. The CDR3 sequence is CASSLLWGANTGELFF. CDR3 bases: TGTGCCAGCAGCTTGTTGTGGGGCGCGAACACCGGGGAGCTGTTTTTT.

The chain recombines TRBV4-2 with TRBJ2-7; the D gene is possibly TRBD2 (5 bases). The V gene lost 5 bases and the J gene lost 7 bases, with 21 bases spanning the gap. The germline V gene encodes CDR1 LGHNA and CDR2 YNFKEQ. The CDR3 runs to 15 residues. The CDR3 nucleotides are TGTGCCAGCAGCTTATTGGGCGTTACGACGGGAGAGCAGTACTTC. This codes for CASSLLGVTTGEQYF.

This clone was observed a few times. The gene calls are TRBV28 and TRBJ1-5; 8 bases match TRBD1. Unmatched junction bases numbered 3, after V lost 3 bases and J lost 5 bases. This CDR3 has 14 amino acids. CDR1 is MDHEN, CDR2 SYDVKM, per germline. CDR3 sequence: CASSLGQVDQPQHF. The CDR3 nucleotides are TGTGCCAGCAGTTTGGGACAGGTGGATCAGCCCCAGCATTTT. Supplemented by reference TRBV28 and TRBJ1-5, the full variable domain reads DVKVTQSSRYLVKRTGEKVFLECVQDMDHENMFWYRQDPGLGLRLIYFSYDVKMKEKGDIPEGYSVSREKKERFSLILESASTNQTSMYLCASSLGQVDQPQHFGDGTRLSIL.

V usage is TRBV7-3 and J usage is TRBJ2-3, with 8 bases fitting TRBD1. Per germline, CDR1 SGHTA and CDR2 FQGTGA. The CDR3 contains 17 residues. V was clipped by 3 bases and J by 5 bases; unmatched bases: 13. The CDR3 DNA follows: TGTGCCAGCAGCTTCACAGGCAGGGGGCGAGGGGTAGATACGCAGTATTTT. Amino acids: CASSFTGRGRGVDTQYF. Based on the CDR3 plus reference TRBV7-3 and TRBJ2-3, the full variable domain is GAGVSQTPSNKVTEKGKYVELRCDPISGHTALYWYRQSLGQGPEFLIYFQGTGAADDSGLPNDRFFAVRPEGSVSTLKIQRTERGDSAVYLCASSFTGRGRGVDTQYFGPGTRLTVL.

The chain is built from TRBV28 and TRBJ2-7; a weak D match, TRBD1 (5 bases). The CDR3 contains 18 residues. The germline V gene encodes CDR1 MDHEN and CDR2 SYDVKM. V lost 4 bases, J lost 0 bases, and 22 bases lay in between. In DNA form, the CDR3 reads TGTGCCAGCAGTTCCTCTAGAGTGAGACAGAAAAGCTCCTACGAGCAGTACTTC. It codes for CASSSSRVRQKSSYEQYF.

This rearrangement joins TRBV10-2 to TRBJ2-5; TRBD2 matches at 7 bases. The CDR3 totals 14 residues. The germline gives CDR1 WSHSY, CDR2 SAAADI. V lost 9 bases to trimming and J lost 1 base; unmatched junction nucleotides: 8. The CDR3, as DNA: TGCGCCAGTGGGAGGGCTCCGATCCAAGAGACCCAGTACTTC. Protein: CASGRAPIQETQYF.

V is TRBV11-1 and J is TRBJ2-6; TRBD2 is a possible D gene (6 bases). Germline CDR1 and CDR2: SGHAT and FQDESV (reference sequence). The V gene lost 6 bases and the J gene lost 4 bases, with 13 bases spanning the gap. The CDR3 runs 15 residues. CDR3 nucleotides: TGTGCCAGCAGGCGGGGACGGGCAGGGGCCAACGTCCTGACTTTC. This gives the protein CASRRGRAGANVLTF.

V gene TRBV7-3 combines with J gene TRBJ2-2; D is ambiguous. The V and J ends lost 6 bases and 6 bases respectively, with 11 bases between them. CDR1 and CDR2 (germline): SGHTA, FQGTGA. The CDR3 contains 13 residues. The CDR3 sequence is CASRASVPGELFF. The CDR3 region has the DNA TGTGCCAGCAGGGCGAGTGTTCCCGGGGAGCTGTTTTTT.

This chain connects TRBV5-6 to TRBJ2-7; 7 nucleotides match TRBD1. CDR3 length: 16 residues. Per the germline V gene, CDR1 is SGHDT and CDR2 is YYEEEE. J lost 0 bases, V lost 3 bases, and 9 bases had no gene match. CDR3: CASSSTGTALSYEQYF. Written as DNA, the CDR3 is TGTGCCAGCAGCTCGACCGGGACAGCCCTCTCCTACGAGCAGTACTTC.

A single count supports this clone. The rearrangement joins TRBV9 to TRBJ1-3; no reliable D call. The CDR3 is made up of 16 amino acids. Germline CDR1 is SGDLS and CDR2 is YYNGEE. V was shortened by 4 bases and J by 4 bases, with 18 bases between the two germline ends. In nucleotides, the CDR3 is TGTGCCAGCAGCTCCCACGGACCGTCCCTCGGAAACACCATATATTTT. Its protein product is CASSSHGPSLGNTIYF.

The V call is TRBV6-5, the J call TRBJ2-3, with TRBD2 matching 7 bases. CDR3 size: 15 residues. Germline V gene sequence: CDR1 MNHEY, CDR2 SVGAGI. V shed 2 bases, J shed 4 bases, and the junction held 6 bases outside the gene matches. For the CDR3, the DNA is TGTGCCAGCAGTTACGGGCGGGAGTTCCCAGATACGCAGTATTTT. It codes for CASSYGREFPDTQYF.

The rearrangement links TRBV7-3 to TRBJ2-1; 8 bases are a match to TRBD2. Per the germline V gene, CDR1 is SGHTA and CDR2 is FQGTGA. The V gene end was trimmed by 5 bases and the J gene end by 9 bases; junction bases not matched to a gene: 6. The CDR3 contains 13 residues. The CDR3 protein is CASSTTSVGEQFF. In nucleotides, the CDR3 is TGTGCCAGCAGCACGACTAGCGTAGGTGAGCAGTTCTTC.

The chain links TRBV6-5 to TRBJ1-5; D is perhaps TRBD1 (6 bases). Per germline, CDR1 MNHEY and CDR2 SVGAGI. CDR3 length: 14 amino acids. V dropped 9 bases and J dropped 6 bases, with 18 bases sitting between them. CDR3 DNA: TGTGCCAGTTCTCCGGCGGGGGCTCTTCAGCCCCAGCATTTT. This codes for CASSPAGALQPQHF.